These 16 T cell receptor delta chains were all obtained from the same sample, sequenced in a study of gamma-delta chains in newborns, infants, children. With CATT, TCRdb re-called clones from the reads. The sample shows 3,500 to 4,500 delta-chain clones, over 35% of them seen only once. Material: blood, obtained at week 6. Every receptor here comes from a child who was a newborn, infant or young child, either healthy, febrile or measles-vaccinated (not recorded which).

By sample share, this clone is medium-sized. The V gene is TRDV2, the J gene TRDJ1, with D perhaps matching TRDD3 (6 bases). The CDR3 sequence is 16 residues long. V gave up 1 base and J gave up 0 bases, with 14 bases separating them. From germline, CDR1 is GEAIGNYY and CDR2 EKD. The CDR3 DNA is TGTGCCTGTGACACTAAGGGGATCATTCACACCGATAAACTCATCTTT. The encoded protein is CACDTKGIIHTDKLIF.

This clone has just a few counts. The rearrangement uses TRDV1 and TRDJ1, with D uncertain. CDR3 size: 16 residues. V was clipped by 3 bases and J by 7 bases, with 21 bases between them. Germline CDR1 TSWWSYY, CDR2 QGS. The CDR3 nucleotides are TGTGCTCTTGGGGACCTATCTCATTCTCGGATTGGTAAACTCATCTTT. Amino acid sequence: CALGDLSHSRIGKLIF.

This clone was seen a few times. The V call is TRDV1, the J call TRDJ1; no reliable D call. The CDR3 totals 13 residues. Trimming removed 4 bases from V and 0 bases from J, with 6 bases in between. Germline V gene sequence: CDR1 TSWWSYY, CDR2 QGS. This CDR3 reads CALGGAHTDKLIF. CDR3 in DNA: TGTGCTCTTGGGGGGGCCCACACCGATAAACTCATCTTT.

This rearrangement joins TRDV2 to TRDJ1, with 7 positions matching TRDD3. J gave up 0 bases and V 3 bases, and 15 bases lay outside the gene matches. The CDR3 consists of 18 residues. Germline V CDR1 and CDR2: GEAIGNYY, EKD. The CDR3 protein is CACDPLKVGGQHTDKLIF. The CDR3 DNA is TGTGCCTGTGACCCACTTAAGGTTGGGGGACAGCACACCGATAAACTCATCTTT.

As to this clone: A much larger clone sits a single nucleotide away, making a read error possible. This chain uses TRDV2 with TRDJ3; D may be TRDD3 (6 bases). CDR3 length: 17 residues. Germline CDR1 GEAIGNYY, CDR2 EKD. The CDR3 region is CACDNVLGSWDTRRMFF. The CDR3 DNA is TGTGCCTGTGACAACGTACTGGGCTCCTGGGACACCCGACGGATGTTTTTC.

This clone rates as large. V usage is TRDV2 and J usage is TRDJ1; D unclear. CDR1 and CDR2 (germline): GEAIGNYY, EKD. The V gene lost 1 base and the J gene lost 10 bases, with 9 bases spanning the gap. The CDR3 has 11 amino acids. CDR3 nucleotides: TGTGCCTGTGACACTGGGCCTCGACTCATCTTT. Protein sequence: CACDTGPRLIF.

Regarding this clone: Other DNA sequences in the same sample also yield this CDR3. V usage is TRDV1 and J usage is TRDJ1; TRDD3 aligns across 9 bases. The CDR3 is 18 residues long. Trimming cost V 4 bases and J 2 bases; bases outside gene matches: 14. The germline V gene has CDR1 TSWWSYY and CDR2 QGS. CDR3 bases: TGTGCTCTTGGGGGCCGGGCTTTACTGGGGGAAAATACCGATAAACTCATCTTT. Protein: CALGGRALLGENTDKLIF.

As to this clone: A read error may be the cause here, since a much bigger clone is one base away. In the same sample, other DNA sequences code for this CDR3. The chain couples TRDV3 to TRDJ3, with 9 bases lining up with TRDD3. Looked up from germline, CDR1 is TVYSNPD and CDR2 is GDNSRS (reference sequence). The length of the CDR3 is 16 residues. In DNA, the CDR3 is TGTGCCTTGTACTGGGGGAGCTCCTGGGACACTCGACAGATGTTTTTC. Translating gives CALYWGSSWDTRQMFF.

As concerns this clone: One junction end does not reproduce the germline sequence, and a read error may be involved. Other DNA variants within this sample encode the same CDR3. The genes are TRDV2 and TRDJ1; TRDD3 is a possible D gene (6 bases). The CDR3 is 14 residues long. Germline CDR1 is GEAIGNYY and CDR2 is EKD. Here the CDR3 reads CACDTWGNTDKLIF. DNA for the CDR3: TGTGCCTGCGACACCTGGGGAAACACCGATAAACTCATCTTT.

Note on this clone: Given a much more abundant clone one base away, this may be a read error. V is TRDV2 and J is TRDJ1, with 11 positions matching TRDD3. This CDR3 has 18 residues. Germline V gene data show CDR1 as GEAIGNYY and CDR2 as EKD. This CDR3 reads CACNTGVGDTRGTDKLIF. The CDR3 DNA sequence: TGTGCCTGTAACACCGGTGTGGGGGATACGCGAGGGACCGATAAACTCATCTTT.

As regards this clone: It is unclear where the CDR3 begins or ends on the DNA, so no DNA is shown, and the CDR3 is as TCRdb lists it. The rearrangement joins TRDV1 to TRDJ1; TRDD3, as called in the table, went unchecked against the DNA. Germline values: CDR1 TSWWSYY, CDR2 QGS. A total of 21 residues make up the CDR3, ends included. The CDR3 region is CALGDWVYWGIRAPGTDKLIF.

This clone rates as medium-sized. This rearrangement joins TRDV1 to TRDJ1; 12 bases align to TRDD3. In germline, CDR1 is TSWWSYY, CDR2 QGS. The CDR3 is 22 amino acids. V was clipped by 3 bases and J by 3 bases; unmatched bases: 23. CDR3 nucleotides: TGTGCTCTTGGGGAGGCCCTTCCTACCTATACATACTGGGGGATACTTTCCGATAAACTCATCTTT. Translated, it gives CALGEALPTYTYWGILSDKLIF.

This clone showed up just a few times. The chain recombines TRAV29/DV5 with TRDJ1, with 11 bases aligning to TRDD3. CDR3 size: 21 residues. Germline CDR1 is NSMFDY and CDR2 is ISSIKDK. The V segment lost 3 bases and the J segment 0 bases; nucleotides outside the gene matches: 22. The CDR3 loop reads CAATSTFTGGYMGTYTDKLIF. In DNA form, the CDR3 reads TGTGCAGCAACCTCAACATTTACTGGGGGATATATGGGTACGTACACCGATAAACTCATCTTT.

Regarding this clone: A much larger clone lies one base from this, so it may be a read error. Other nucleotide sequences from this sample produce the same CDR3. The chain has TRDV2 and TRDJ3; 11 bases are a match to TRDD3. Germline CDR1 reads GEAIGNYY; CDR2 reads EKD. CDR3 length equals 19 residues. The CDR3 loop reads CACDKVLGDSSWDTRQMFF. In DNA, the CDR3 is TGTGCCTGTGACAAGGTACTGGGGGATAGCTCCTGGGACACCCGTCAGATGTTTTTC.

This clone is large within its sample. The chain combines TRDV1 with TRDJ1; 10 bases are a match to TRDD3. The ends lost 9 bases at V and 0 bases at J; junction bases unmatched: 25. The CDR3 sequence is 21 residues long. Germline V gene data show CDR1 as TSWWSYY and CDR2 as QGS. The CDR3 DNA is TGTGCTCTACTAGTCTTTCCTACGAGAACTGGGGGATCCCCGTACACCGATAAACTCATCTTT. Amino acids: CALLVFPTRTGGSPYTDKLIF.

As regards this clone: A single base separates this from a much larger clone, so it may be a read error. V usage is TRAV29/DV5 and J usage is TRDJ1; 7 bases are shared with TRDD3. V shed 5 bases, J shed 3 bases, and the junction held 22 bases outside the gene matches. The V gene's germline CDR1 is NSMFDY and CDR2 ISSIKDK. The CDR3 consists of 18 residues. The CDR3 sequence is CAAKQSLGPGITPDKLIF. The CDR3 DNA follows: TGTGCAGCTAAACAGTCCCTTGGGCCGGGGATAACACCCGATAAACTCATCTTT.